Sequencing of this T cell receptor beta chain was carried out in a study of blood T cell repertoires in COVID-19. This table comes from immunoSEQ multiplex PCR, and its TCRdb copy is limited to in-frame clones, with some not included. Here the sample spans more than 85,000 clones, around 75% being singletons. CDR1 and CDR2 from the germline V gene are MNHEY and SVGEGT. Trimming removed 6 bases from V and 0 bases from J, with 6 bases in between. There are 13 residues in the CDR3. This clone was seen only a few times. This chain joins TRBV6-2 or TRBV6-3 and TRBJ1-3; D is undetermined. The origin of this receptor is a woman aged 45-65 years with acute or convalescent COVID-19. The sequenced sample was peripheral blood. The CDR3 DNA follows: TGTGCCAGCAGCCTCAACTCTGGAAACACCATATATTTT. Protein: CASSLNSGNTIYF.